This T cell receptor (beta chain) was sequenced in a study of blood T cell repertoires in COVID-19. Across the whole study: Whether acute or convalescent, the COVID-19 samples came from the United States, Italy and Spain.

The cohort comprised adults aged about 18 to 100 years residing in approximately 25 US areas. Germline V gene data show CDR1 as MDHEN and CDR2 as SYDVKM. Between the trimmed V and J ends, which lost 5 bases and 1 base, there was a span of 8 bases. The CDR3 is 13 residues long. Sequenced by immunoSEQ multiplex PCR; TCRdb stores in-frame clones only, minus some. The table includes under 200,000 clones, 82% detected once. Sequencing was carried out using PBMCs or T cells enriched from blood (not recorded which). The source is a woman aged 55-75 years with acute COVID-19. The chain combines TRBV28 with TRBJ1-1; the D gene is possibly TRBD1 (5 bases). The DNA of the CDR3 is TGTGCCAGCAGTCGGGGGGGGAACACTGAAGCTTTCTTT. Amino acids: CASSRGGNTEAFF.